This T cell receptor (beta chain) was identified during a study of T cell changes during pregnancy in multiple sclerosis. J gave up 2 bases and V 0 bases, and 10 bases lay outside the gene matches. Germline values: CDR1 SGHTA, CDR2 FQGNSA. The CDR3 covers 17 residues. This clone was seen a handful of times. Here immunoSEQ multiplex PCR was the method, and the copy in TCRdb shows in-frame clones only, minus some. The data show roughly 60,000 clones, roughly 90% seen once. The input for sequencing was peripheral blood, taken before pregnancy. The J gene is TRBJ2-7, the V gene TRBV7-2, with TRBD1 matching 7 bases. This sequence was found in a female donor with multiple sclerosis, enrolled in a pregnancy study. CDR3 residues: CASSLAGFAGTAYEQYF. CDR3 bases: TGTGCCAGCAGCTTAGCGGGCTTCGCCGGGACAGCCTACGAGCAGTACTTC.